This TCR beta chain was identified during a study of T cell repertoires in cytomegalovirus infection. Study in general: CMV epitopes, recently identified HLA-C-restricted and well-studied HLA-B-restricted, were used. Matching HLA type, along with CMV infection, was indicated by public TCR beta signatures. Findings of the study overall: CMV-specific TCR beta clonotypes restricted by HLA-C dominated the ex vivo response.

From the reads, TCRdb called clonotypes with MiXCR, one entry per CDR3 protein. This sample has more than 40,000 distinct CDR3 sequences; about a fifth occur once, and the top ten carry roughly 90%. Turning to this clonotype: Its antigen remains unknown.

After removal of 2 bases from V and 2 bases from J, the junction contained 7 bases not matched to a gene. The CDR3 spans 17 residues. CDR1 is SGHVS and CDR2 is FQNEAQ in the germline V gene. This TCR came from a human donor in good health (CMV status not recorded). Some clones in this sample may be carry-over from other donors' samples. The J gene is TRBJ2-1, the V gene TRBV7-8, with TRBD2 matching over 9 bases. The sequenced sample was CD8+ T cells from cultured PBMCs, obtained from culture after CMV antigen stimulation. The CDR3 protein is CASSLYEREAPYNEQFF. The DNA for the CDR3 is TGTGCCAGCAGCTTATATGAGCGGGAGGCCCCCTACAATGAGCAGTTCTTC.